These 30 T cell receptor beta chains came from one sample sequenced in a study of T cell changes during pregnancy in multiple sclerosis (dated by TCRdb to about 2019). The library came from the immunoSEQ multiplex PCR assay. TCRdb carries this immuneACCESS record with in-frame sequences only. Its versions omit some clonotypes, under half of them owing to an unresolved V gene in the studies checked, with the rest unexplained. Present in this sample are around 55,000 clones, roughly 94% of which were seen just once. About 3.2% of the sample is in the top ten clones. This specimen consisted of CD8+ T cells from peripheral blood mononuclear cells, obtained in the third trimester of pregnancy. The receptors come from a female donor with multiple sclerosis, enrolled in a pregnancy study.

J is TRBJ1-1 and V is TRBV5-4, with D perhaps TRBD1 (5 bases). The CDR3 is made up of 14 amino acids. Germline V gene lookup returns CDR1 SGHNT and CDR2 YYREEE (reference sequence). Trimming stripped 1 base from V and 1 base from J, with 8 bases between. CDR3 amino acids: CASSLRGKNTEAFF. In DNA, the CDR3 is TGTGCCAGCAGCTTGAGGGGTAAGAACACTGAAGCTTTCTTT. Full variable domain (remainder filled in from reference TRBV5-4 and TRBJ1-1): ETGVTQSPTHLIKTRGQQVTLRCSSQSGHNTVSWYQQALGQGPQFIFQYYREEENGRGNFPPRFSGLQFPNYSSELNVNALELDDSALYLCASSLRGKNTEAFFGQGTRLTVV.

The CDR3 bases are TGTGCCAGCAGCGAACAGGGACAGGGGAGTACTGAAGCTTTCTTT. Amino acid sequence: CASSEQGQGSTEAFF. This sequence joins TRBV5-4 and TRBJ1-1, with 10 bases fitting TRBD1. With V trimmed by 4 bases and J by 5 bases, 8 bases remained unmatched. CDR1 is SGHNT and CDR2 is YYREEE in the germline V gene (reference sequence). The CDR3 is 15 amino acids. Full variable domain (remainder filled in from reference TRBV5-4 and TRBJ1-1): ETGVTQSPTHLIKTRGQQVTLRCSSQSGHNTVSWYQQALGQGPQFIFQYYREEENGRGNFPPRFSGLQFPNYSSELNVNALELDDSALYLCASSEQGQGSTEAFFGQGTRLTVV.

This chain joins TRBV4-1 and TRBJ2-1; 8 bases agree with TRBD2. The J segment lost 7 bases and the V segment lost 0 bases, leaving 8 bases of the junction unmatched. Germline CDR1 MGHRA, CDR2 YSYEKL. The CDR3 spans 16 residues. Written as DNA, the CDR3 is TGCGCCAGCAGCCAAGATTCAACGGGAGGGGGTAATGAGCAGTTCTTC. It yields the protein CASSQDSTGGGNEQFF.

This chain connects TRBV5-1 to TRBJ1-4, with TRBD1 as a possible D gene (5 bases). Trimming shortened V by 0 bases and J by 5 bases, and 14 bases separated the two germline ends. Germline CDR1 and CDR2: SGHRS and YFSETQ. There are 16 residues in the CDR3. In DNA, the CDR3 is TGCGCCAGCAGCTTGGAACGAGCAGGGTCAAATGAAAAACTGTTTTTT. This translates into CASSLERAGSNEKLFF.

The chain joins TRBV19 to TRBJ1-1; possibly TRBD1 for D (5 bases). This CDR3 has 15 amino acids. CDR1 and CDR2 from the germline V gene are LNHDA and SQIVND (reference sequence). Trimming stripped 5 bases from V and 6 bases from J, with 19 bases between. The DNA of the CDR3 is TGTGCCAGTAGTTCCGGGCGGGGGTGGGTCTCTGAAGCTTTCTTT. Translation gives CASSSGRGWVSEAFF.

The chain combines TRBV7-8 with TRBJ2-7; 14 bases match TRBD2. Losses at the gene ends were 5 bases for V and 1 base for J; bases not matched to a gene: 10. CDR1 is SGHVS, CDR2 FQNEAQ, per germline. The CDR3 is 18 amino acids. The CDR3 sequence: CASSPGLAGGEGSYEQYF. The CDR3 region has the DNA TGTGCCAGCAGCCCTGGACTAGCGGGGGGAGAGGGGTCCTACGAGCAGTACTTC.

This rearrangement joins TRBV27 to TRBJ2-3, with 10 bases aligning to TRBD2. Germline V gene data show CDR1 as MNHEY and CDR2 as SMNVEV (reference sequence). This CDR3 contains 17 residues. J was trimmed by 4 bases and V by 7 bases; bases with no gene match: 14. CDR3 residues: CASTQGASGSRADTQYF. The CDR3 region has the DNA TGTGCCAGCACCCAGGGGGCTAGCGGGAGTAGGGCAGATACGCAGTATTTT.

The gene calls are TRBV5-5 and TRBJ2-7; D is perhaps TRBD2 (6 bases). Germline CDR1 and CDR2: SGHKS and YYEKEE (reference sequence). The length of the CDR3 is 15 residues. Deletions cut 1 base from V and 4 bases from J, with 15 bases between. CDR3 nucleotides: TGTGCCAGCAGCTTGTTATCGGGAGTCGGGTACGAGCAGTACTTC. It specifies CASSLLSGVGYEQYF.

The V gene is TRBV2, the J gene TRBJ2-3; 9 bases line up with TRBD1. With 4 bases clipped from V and 2 bases from J, the junction kept 7 bases outside the gene matches. The CDR3 runs 16 residues. Per germline, CDR1 SNHLY and CDR2 FYNNEI. The CDR3 DNA reads as TGTGCCAGCAGTGTACACAGGGGGCCCTACACAGATACGCAGTATTTT. Amino acid sequence: CASSVHRGPYTDTQYF. Complete variable domain (other parts from reference TRBV2 and TRBJ2-3): EPEVTQTPSHQVTQMGQEVILRCVPISNHLYFYWYRQILGQKVEFLVSFYNNEISEKSEIFDDQFSVERPDGSNFTLKIRSTKLEDSAMYFCASSVHRGPYTDTQYFGPGTRLTVL.

CDR3 nucleotides: TGTGCCATCACAAACGCAGGGGGCACCTATGGCTACACCTTC. Amino acid sequence: CAITNAGGTYGYTF. The chain employs TRBV10-3 and TRBJ1-2; 8 bases map to TRBD1. The germline V gene has CDR1 ENHRY and CDR2 SYGVKD. The CDR3 contains 14 residues. V shed 7 bases, J shed 4 bases, and the junction held 8 bases outside the gene matches.

The J gene is TRBJ2-3, the V gene TRBV5-4; D ambiguous. CDR3 size: 12 residues. Germline V lookup: CDR1 SGHNT, CDR2 YYREEE (reference sequence). With 3 bases removed from V and 2 bases from J, the gap between germline ends came to 4 bases. The CDR3 bases are TGTGCCAGCAGCTCACTCACAGATACGCAGTATTTT. This encodes CASSSLTDTQYF.

This chain links TRBV19 with TRBJ2-2, with 7 bases lining up with TRBD1. The CDR3 extends over 13 amino acids. V shed 9 bases, J shed 4 bases, and the junction held 5 bases outside the gene matches. The germline V gene has CDR1 LNHDA and CDR2 SQIVND (reference sequence). CDR3 amino acids: CASETGFTGELFF. Written as DNA, the CDR3 is TGTGCCAGCGAGACAGGGTTCACCGGGGAGCTGTTTTTT.

V is TRBV5-6 and J is TRBJ2-1; 13 bases align to TRBD2. The CDR3 covers 16 residues. V gave up 3 bases and J gave up 5 bases; unmatched junction bases: 5. Germline CDR1 reads SGHDT; CDR2 reads YYEEEE. The CDR3 DNA sequence: TGTGCCAGCAGCTCCCAGACTAGCGGGAGGAACAATGAGCAGTTCTTC. Residues: CASSSQTSGRNNEQFF.

The chain uses TRBV19 and TRBJ2-2; D perhaps matches TRBD2 (5 bases). The germline gives CDR1 LNHDA, CDR2 SQIVND (reference sequence). The V gene lost 5 bases and the J gene lost 1 base, with 14 bases spanning the gap. The CDR3 runs 16 residues. CDR3 DNA: TGTGCCAGTAGTCCCCTTTTCGGGGAGAACACCGGGGAGCTGTTTTTT. It codes for CASSPLFGENTGELFF.

This rearrangement joins TRBV30 to TRBJ2-1; 8 bases fit TRBD2. CDR3 length equals 16 residues. The germline V gene encodes CDR1 GTSNPN and CDR2 SVGIG (reference sequence). The trim removed 4 bases at V and 8 bases at J, leaving 16 bases unmatched. CDR3 in DNA: TGTGCCTGGAAGCGTCGGGGGGGGAGGGTCGTACATGAGCAGTTCTTC. Translated: CAWKRRGGRVVHEQFF.

This rearrangement joins TRBV6-1 to TRBJ2-6; D is undetermined. Trimming took 2 bases from V and 0 from J, leaving 8 bases between them. CDR3 size: 16 residues. Germline V gene lookup returns CDR1 MNHNS and CDR2 SASEGT. CDR3 protein: CASSEPYSSGANVLTF. The CDR3 nucleotides read TGTGCCAGCAGTGAACCGTATAGCTCTGGGGCCAACGTCCTGACTTTC.

V usage is TRBV13 and J usage is TRBJ1-2, with a weak D call TRBD1 (6 bases). The V and J ends lost 5 bases and 6 bases respectively, with 16 bases between them. The CDR3 has 14 amino acids. From germline, CDR1 is PRHDT and CDR2 FYEKMQ (reference sequence). The CDR3 loop reads CASSQTQGSNGYTF. The CDR3 bases are TGTGCCAGCAGCCAGACACAGGGTAGTAATGGCTACACCTTC.

The rearrangement uses TRBV25-1 and TRBJ2-1; a weak D match, TRBD1 (5 bases). V lost 2 bases and J lost 9, with 20 bases in between. In germline, CDR1 is MGHDK, CDR2 SYGVNS. The CDR3 totals 16 residues. CDR3 nucleotide sequence: TGTGCCAGCAGTGAACCCCACGATACAGGAAGGAGTGAGCAGTTCTTC. Translated: CASSEPHDTGRSEQFF.

The chain links TRBV10-1 to TRBJ2-5; 12 bases line up with TRBD2. The ends lost 5 bases at V and 4 bases at J; junction bases unmatched: 2. This CDR3 comprises 14 residues. Germline V lookup: CDR1 WNHNN, CDR2 SYGVQD (reference sequence). The CDR3 region is CASSPGLAGETQYF. The CDR3 DNA is TGCGCCAGCAGTCCGGGACTAGCGGGAGAGACCCAGTACTTC.

The gene calls are TRBV5-6 and TRBJ2-3; D remains unclear. There are 12 residues in the CDR3. V was pared by 2 bases and J by 5 bases, with 6 bases between. The V gene's germline CDR1 is SGHDT and CDR2 YYEEEE. The CDR3 here is CASSFSLDTQYF. CDR3 nucleotides: TGTGCCAGCAGCTTTTCTTTAGATACGCAGTATTTT.

This clone has just one count. The chain combines TRBV28 with TRBJ2-1; TRBD2 is a possible D gene (6 bases). The CDR3 sequence is 10 residues long. CDR1 MDHEN and CDR2 SYDVKM come from the germline V gene. The V and J ends lost 10 bases and 5 bases respectively, with 6 bases between them. The CDR3 is CATGDNEQFF. In DNA, the CDR3 is TGTGCCACGGGAGACAATGAGCAGTTCTTC.

The chain has TRBV7-9 and TRBJ2-7; 8 nucleotides line up with TRBD1. Germline V gene lookup returns CDR1 SEHNR and CDR2 FQNEAQ (reference sequence). The CDR3 extends over 13 amino acids. V shed 4 bases, J shed 4 bases, and the junction held 3 bases outside the gene matches. CDR3 coding DNA: TGTGCCAGCAGCTATACAGGGGGGTACGAGCAGTACTTC. It translates to CASSYTGGYEQYF. Using reference TRBV7-9 and TRBJ2-7 for the parts outside the CDR3, the full variable domain is DTGVSQNPRHKITKRGQNVTFRCDPISEHNRLYWYRQTLGQGPEFLTYFQNEAQLEKSRLLSDRFSAERPKGSFSTLEIQRTEQGDSAMYLCASSYTGGYEQYFGPGTRLTVT.

V gene TRBV29-1 combines with J gene TRBJ2-3, with D possibly being TRBD1 (6 bases). Germline CDR1 SQVTM, CDR2 ANQGSEA. Trimming removed 3 bases from V and 5 bases from J, with 15 bases in between. The CDR3 sequence is 14 residues long. In nucleotides, the CDR3 is TGCAGCGTTGAGACAGGCCAAGGGGGAGATACGCAGTATTTT. It yields the protein CSVETGQGGDTQYF.

This clone was recorded a few times. This chain uses TRBV2 with TRBJ1-1; D gene uncertain. Germline CDR1 and CDR2: SNHLY and FYNNEI. The CDR3 loop spans 11 amino acids. CDR3 nucleotide sequence: TGTGCTTTCGGGGAGAACACTGAAGCTTTCTTT. Amino acids: CAFGENTEAFF. Full variable domain (rest looked up from reference TRBV2 and TRBJ1-1): EPEVTQTPSHQVTQMGQEVILRCVPISNHLYFYWYRQILGQKVEFLVSFYNNEISEKSEIFDDQFSVERPDGSNFTLKIRSTKLEDSAMYFCAFGENTEAFFGQGTRLTVV.

The chain carries TRBV4-3 and TRBJ2-7; no clear D. CDR3 size: 15 residues. The V gene lost 4 bases and the J gene lost 1 base, with 14 bases spanning the gap. Germline values: CDR1 LGHNA, CDR2 YSLEER. The CDR3 DNA reads as TGCGCCAGCAGCCTAGACTCCTCCTCTTCCTACGAGCAGTACTTC. As protein: CASSLDSSSSYEQYF.

V is TRBV19 and J is TRBJ1-1; 7 positions match TRBD1. V lost 4 bases and J lost 3; bases outside the gene matches: 8. The germline gives CDR1 LNHDA, CDR2 SQIVND (reference sequence). The CDR3 length is 15 residues. The CDR3 DNA follows: TGTGCCAGTAGTAGCCACCCCCAGGGGGACACTGAAGCTTTCTTT. Amino acids: CASSSHPQGDTEAFF. The full variable domain, rest sourced from reference TRBV19 and TRBJ1-1, is DGGITQSPKYLFRKEGQNVTLSCEQNLNHDAMYWYRQDPGQGLRLIYYSQIVNDFQKGDIAEGYSVSREKKESFPLTVTSAQKNPTAFYLCASSSHPQGDTEAFFGQGTRLTVV.

The chain combines TRBV25-1 with TRBJ1-4, with TRBD1 identical over 10 bases. CDR1 MGHDK and CDR2 SYGVNS come from the germline V gene. V trimming: 1 base; J trimming: 7 bases; junction bases outside the gene matches: 9. The CDR3 consists of 17 residues. In DNA form, the CDR3 reads TGTGCCAGCAGTGAATGGAGGACAGGGGGAGAGGGTGAAAAACTGTTTTTT. It encodes CASSEWRTGGEGEKLFF.

The rearrangement links TRBV27 to TRBJ1-1; weak D call: TRBD1 (5 bases). CDR3 length: 12 amino acids. From germline, CDR1 is MNHEY and CDR2 SMNVEV (reference sequence). V lost 8 bases and J lost 6, with 13 bases in between. The CDR3 region has the DNA TGTGCCAGCGGTACAGCGGGGGCTGAAGCTTTCTTT. It specifies CASGTAGAEAFF.

The rearrangement uses TRBV4-1 and TRBJ2-7; D perhaps matches TRBD2 (6 bases). V shed 4 bases and J shed 1 base, with 17 bases lying between them. The germline gives CDR1 MGHRA, CDR2 YSYEKL. CDR3 length: 16 residues. The CDR3 region has the DNA TGCGCCAGCAGCCTACGTTCCCCAAGCGGGTCCTACGAGCAGTACTTC. Protein product: CASSLRSPSGSYEQYF.

The rearrangement uses TRBV5-1 and TRBJ2-1, with TRBD1 identical over 7 bases. The junction had 9 bases not matched to a gene; V was cut back by 3 bases and J by 3 bases. The V gene's germline CDR1 is SGHRS and CDR2 YFSETQ. This CDR3 spans 16 amino acids. This CDR3 is CASSSQTGKNYNEQFF. In DNA, the CDR3 is TGCGCCAGCAGCTCACAGACAGGGAAGAACTACAATGAGCAGTTCTTC.